A selection of T cell receptor beta chains follows, all from one sample in a study of Ad26.COV2.S vaccination and SARS-CoV-2 variants. TCRdb keeps only in-frame clones here, not all; method: immunoSEQ multiplex PCR. The sample contains about 350,000 clones, approximately 81% of which appear only once. The sequencing here drew on peripheral blood, taken in a trial of Ad26.COV2.S vaccine versus placebo. The receptor source for this set is a person between 18 and 59 years old who received the Ad26.COV2.S COVID-19 vaccine or a placebo. Both conserved end residues are part of each CDR3. D genes are given only for firm matches. Clone size is stated in some rows and not others, as once, few, many or a class when expanded.

V gene	J gene	clone size	D gene	CDR3 DNA	CDR3 protein
TRBV12-3/TRBV12-4	TRBJ2-2	-	-	TGTGCCAGCAGCCCTCCTATCGCCGGGGAGCTGTTTTTT	CASSPPIAGELFF
TRBV28	TRBJ2-7	-	TRBD2	TGTGCCAGCAGCTACTCTAGCGGGAGGAACGAGCAGTACTTC	CASSYSSGRNEQYF
TRBV19	TRBJ2-7	-	TRBD2	TGTGCCAGTAGTTGGAGTCGCGGGAGGGAGCAGTACTTC	CASSWSRGREQYF
TRBV9	TRBJ1-5	-	-	TGTGCCAGCAGCGCCTCGTACGGAAATCAGCCCCAGCATTTT	CASSASYGNQPQHF
TRBV12-3/TRBV12-4	TRBJ2-3	few	-	TGTGCCAGCAGCCGGGCCGGCACAGATACGCAGTATTTT	CASSRAGTDTQYF
TRBV21-1	TRBJ2-7	-	-	TGTGCCAGCAGCTCCTCCCCCCTAGCGGGGGGCTCCTACGAGCAGTACTTC	CASSSSPLAGGSYEQYF
TRBV18	TRBJ1-1	few	TRBD1	TGTGCCAGCTCACCGGGACAGGGTTGGAACACTGAAGCTTTCTTT	CASSPGQGWNTEAFF
TRBV7-2	TRBJ2-2	-	-	TGTGCCAGCAGCTTACGCCCGACCGCCGCGAACACCGGGGAGCTGTTTTTT	CASSLRPTAANTGELFF
TRBV27	TRBJ1-2	-	TRBD1	TGTGCCAGCAGTCCCAATCCCCAGGGGGCGCGTGGCTACACCTTC	CASSPNPQGARGYTF
TRBV7-9	TRBJ2-2	once	TRBD2	TGTGCCAGCAGTTCCGTGGGACTAAACACCGGGGAGCTGTTTTTT	CASSSVGLNTGELFF
TRBV3-1/TRBV3-2	TRBJ2-7	-	-	TGTGCCAGCAGCCAAACGGATTTTTGGGAGCAGTACTTC	CASSQTDFWEQYF
TRBV4-1	TRBJ2-7	-	-	TGCGCCAGCAGCCAAGTTTACCCCAGCTCCTACGAGCAGTACTTC	CASSQVYPSSYEQYF
TRBV12-3/TRBV12-4	TRBJ1-1	-	-	TGTGCCAGCACCTGGACGGGGAACACTGAAGCTTTCTTT	CASTWTGNTEAFF
TRBV3-1/TRBV3-2	TRBJ2-7	-	-	TGTGCCAGCAGCCGGGACTTAAATTCCTACGAGCAGTACTTC	CASSRDLNSYEQYF
TRBV30	TRBJ1-2	-	TRBD1	TGTGCCTGGAGTGCAGGGGGACAGGCGGGTGGCTACACCTTC	CAWSAGGQAGGYTF
TRBV6-6	TRBJ1-2	-	TRBD1	TGTGCCAGCAGTTACAGGGGCAGGGGGAATGGCTACACCTTC	CASSYRGRGNGYTF
TRBV4-1	TRBJ2-2	-	-	TGCGCCAGCAGCCAAGTCCCGGGACAACCCACCGGGGAGCTGTTTTTT	CASSQVPGQPTGELFF
TRBV7-9	TRBJ2-1	-	-	TGTGCCAGCAGCTTAGCTACGGGGGAGGTCAATGAGCAGTTCTTC	CASSLATGEVNEQFF
TRBV14	TRBJ2-5	-	TRBD2	TGTGCCAGCAGGACGGCGGGAGTGGAGACCCAGTACTTC	CASRTAGVETQYF
TRBV7-2	TRBJ2-3	-	-	TGTGCCAGCAGCTTAGGTGTATCTGGCACAGATACGCAGTATTTT	CASSLGVSGTDTQYF
TRBV7-6	TRBJ2-7	once	-	TGTGCCAGCAGCCCCGAGCGGGCCTCCTACGAGCAGTACTTC	CASSPERASYEQYF
TRBV30	TRBJ2-1	-	-	TGTGCCTGGAGTACCAGGGAGGCGAGGAGGAGGAATGAGCAGTTCTTC	CAWSTREARRRNEQFF
TRBV7-2	TRBJ2-7	-	TRBD2	TGTGCCAGCAGCTTCACTCCGCCAGGGCGACTAGCGGAGATCTACGAGCAGTACTTC	CASSFTPPGRLAEIYEQYF
TRBV20-1	TRBJ1-2	-	-	TGCAGTGCTAGGGCGGGGGGCGGCTACACCTTC	CSARAGGGYTF
TRBV18	TRBJ2-1	-	TRBD2	TGTGCCAGCTCACTAGGGCCACTAGCGGGACAGTTCTTC	CASSLGPLAGQFF
TRBV4-1	TRBJ2-3	-	-	TGCGCCAGCAGCCAAGGGTTTTCCGGAACACGCAGCCGCACAGATACGCAGTATTTT	CASSQGFSGTRSRTDTQYF
TRBV5-1	TRBJ2-1	once	TRBD1	TGCGCCAGCAGCTCAGTGGGCGACAGGGGAACTTACAATGAGCAGTTCTTC	CASSSVGDRGTYNEQFF